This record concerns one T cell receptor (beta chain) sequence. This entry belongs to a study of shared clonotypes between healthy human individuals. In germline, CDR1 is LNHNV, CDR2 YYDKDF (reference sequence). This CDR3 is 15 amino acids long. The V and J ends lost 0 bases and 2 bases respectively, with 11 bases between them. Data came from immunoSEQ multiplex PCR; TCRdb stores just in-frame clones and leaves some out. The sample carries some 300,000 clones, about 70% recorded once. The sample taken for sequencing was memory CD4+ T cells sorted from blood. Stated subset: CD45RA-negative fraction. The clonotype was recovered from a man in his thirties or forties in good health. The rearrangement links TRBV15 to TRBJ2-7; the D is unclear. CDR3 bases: TGTGCCACCAGCAGAGATCTGTTGGGGACCTACGAGCAGTACTTC. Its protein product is CATSRDLLGTYEQYF.